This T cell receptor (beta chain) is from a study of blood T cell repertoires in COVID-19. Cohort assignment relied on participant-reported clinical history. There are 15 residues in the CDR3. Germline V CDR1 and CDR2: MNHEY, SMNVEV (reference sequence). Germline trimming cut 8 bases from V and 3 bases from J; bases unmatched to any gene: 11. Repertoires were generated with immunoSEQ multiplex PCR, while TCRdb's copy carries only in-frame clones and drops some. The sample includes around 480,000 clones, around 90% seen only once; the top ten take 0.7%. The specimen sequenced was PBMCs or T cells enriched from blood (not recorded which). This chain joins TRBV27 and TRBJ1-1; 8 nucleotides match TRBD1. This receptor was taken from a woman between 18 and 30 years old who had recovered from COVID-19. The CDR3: CASSALDRGHTEAFF. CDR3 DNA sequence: TGTGCCAGCTCAGCCCTCGACAGGGGACACACTGAAGCTTTCTTT.